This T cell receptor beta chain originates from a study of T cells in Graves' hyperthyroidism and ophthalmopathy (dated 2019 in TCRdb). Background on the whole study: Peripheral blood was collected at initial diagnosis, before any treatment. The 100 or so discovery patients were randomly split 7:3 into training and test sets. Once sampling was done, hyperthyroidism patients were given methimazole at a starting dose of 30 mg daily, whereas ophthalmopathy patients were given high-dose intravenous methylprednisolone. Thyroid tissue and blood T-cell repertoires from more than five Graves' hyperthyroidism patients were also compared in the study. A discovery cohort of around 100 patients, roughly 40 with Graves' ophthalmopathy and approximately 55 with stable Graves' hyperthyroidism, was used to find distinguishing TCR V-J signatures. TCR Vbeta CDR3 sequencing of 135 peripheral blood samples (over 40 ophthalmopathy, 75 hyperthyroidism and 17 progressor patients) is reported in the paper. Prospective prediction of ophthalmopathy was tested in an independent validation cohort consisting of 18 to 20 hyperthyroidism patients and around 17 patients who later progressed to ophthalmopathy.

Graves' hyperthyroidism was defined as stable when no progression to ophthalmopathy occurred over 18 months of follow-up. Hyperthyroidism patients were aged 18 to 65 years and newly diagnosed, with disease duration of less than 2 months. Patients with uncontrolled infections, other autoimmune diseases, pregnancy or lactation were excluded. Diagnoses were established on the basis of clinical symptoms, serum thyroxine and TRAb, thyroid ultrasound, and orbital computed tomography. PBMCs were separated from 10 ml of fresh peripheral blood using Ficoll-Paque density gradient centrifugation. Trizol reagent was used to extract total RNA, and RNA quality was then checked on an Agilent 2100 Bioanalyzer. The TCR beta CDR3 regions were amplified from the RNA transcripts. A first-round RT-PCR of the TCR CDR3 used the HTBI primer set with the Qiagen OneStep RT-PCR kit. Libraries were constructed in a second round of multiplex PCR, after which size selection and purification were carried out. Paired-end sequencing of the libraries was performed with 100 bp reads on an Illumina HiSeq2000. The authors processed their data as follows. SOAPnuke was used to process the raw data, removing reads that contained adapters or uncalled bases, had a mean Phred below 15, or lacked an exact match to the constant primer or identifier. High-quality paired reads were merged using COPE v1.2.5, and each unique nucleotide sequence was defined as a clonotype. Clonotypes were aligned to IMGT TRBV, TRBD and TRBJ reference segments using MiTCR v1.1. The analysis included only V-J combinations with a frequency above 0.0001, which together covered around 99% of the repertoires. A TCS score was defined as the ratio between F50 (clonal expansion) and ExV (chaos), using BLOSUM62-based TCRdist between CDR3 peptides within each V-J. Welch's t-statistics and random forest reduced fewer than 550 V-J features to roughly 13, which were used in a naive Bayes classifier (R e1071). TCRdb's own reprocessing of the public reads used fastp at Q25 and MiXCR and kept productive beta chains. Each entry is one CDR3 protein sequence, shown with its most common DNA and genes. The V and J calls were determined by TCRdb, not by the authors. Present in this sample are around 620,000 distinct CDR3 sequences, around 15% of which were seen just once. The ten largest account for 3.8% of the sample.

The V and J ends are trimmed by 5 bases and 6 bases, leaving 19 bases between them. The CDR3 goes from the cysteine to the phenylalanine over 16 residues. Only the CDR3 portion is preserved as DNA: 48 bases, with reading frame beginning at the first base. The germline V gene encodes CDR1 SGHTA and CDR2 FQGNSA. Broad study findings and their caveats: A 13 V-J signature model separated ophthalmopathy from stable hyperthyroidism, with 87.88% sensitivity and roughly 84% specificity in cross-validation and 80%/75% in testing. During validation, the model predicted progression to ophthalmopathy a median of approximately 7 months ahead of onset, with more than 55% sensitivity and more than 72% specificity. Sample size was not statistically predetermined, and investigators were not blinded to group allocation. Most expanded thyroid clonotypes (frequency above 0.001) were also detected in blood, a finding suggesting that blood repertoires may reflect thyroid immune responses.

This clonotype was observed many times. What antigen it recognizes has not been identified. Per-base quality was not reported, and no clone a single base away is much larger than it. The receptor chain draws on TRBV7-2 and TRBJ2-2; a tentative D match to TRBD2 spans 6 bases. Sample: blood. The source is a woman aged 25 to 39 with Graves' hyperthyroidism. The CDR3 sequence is CASSPSDRTRAGELFF. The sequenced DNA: TGTGCCAGCAGCCCTAGCGACCGGACCCGGGCCGGGGAGCTGTTTTTT.